The 27 T cell receptor beta chains listed next were all sequenced from one sample in a study of PD-1 blockade in classical Hodgkin lymphoma. Every patient was affected by relapse after autologous stem cell transplantation, while exposure to brentuximab vedotin was not uniform. Clones were sequenced by immunoSEQ multiplex PCR, and TCRdb holds only the in-frame ones, with some missing. This table has around 26,000 clones, 81% appearing once. This material consisted of peripheral blood mononuclear cells (PBMCs), taken before the second cycle of nivolumab. The receptor set was obtained from a human donor with classical Hodgkin lymphoma.

J is TRBJ1-3 and V is TRBV2, with D unresolved. The CDR3 covers 15 residues. V was clipped by 1 base and J by 0 bases, with 7 bases between them. Germline lookup yields CDR1 SNHLY and CDR2 FYNNEI. The CDR3 DNA is TGTGCCAGCAGTGAAGACGGCCACTCTGGAAACACCATATATTTT. Protein sequence: CASSEDGHSGNTIYF.

The chain joins TRBV19 to TRBJ1-1; no clear D gene. The CDR3 totals 14 residues. The germline gives CDR1 LNHDA, CDR2 SQIVND (reference sequence). The V and J ends lost 7 bases and 3 bases respectively, with 15 bases between them. For the CDR3, the DNA is TGTGCCAGTACCGCGGATTTCGCGGACACTGAAGCTTTCTTT. The encoded protein is CASTADFADTEAFF.

The rearrangement uses TRBV6-6 and TRBJ2-7, with 8 bases aligning to TRBD1. Unmatched junction bases numbered 10, after V lost 6 bases and J lost 3 bases. Germline V gene sequence: CDR1 MNHNY, CDR2 SVGAGI (reference sequence). The CDR3 covers 15 residues. CDR3 amino acids: CASSQRQGRIYEQYF. CDR3 sequence (DNA): TGTGCCAGCAGCCAACGACAGGGGAGGATCTACGAGCAGTACTTC.

The CDR3 DNA sequence: TGTGCCAGCAGCCCCGGGACGGCCCTAGAGCAGTTCTTC. It yields the protein CASSPGTALEQFF. The chain couples TRBV2 to TRBJ2-1; D is possibly TRBD1 or TRBD2 (5 bases each). The CDR3 extends over 13 amino acids. Trimming removed 6 bases at V and 10 bases at J, with 16 bases between. Germline-derived CDR1 and CDR2 are SNHLY and FYNNEI.

The genes are TRBV18 and TRBJ2-2, with TRBD2 matching over 7 bases. CDR1 and CDR2 from the germline V gene are KGHSH and LQKENI. Losses at the gene ends were 0 bases for V and 2 bases for J; bases not matched to a gene: 3. The CDR3 length is 16 residues. CDR3 nucleotide sequence: TGTGCCAGCTCACCACCGGGACTAAGAAACACCGGGGAGCTGTTTTTT. Protein sequence: CASSPPGLRNTGELFF.

The chain combines TRBV6-5 with TRBJ2-2; TRBD1 agrees at 9 bases. V lost 6 bases to trimming and J lost 4 bases; unmatched junction nucleotides: 3. Germline CDR1 MNHEY, CDR2 SVGAGI. This CDR3 is built from 14 residues. CDR3 nucleotide sequence: TGTGCCAGCAGGGCACAGGGGGCCACCGGGGAGCTGTTTTTT. It translates to CASRAQGATGELFF.

V gene TRBV27 combines with J gene TRBJ1-4; D unresolved. The V and J ends lost 2 bases and 0 bases respectively, with 16 bases between them. This CDR3 has 18 amino acids. Germline V gene sequence: CDR1 MNHEY, CDR2 SMNVEV (reference sequence). The chain's CDR3 is CASSLRPHGFATNEKLFF. The CDR3, as DNA: TGTGCCAGCAGTTTACGTCCCCACGGGTTTGCAACTAATGAAAAACTGTTTTTT.

V usage is TRBV27 and J usage is TRBJ1-6; TRBD1 is a possible D gene (5 bases). The germline V gene encodes CDR1 MNHEY and CDR2 SMNVEV (reference sequence). V lost 6 bases and J lost 10, with 22 bases in between. The CDR3 is made up of 16 amino acids. The CDR3 region is CASRPVDMAGHSPLHF. The CDR3 DNA sequence: TGTGCCAGCAGACCCGTCGACATGGCAGGGCACTCACCCCTCCACTTT.

J is TRBJ2-5 and V is TRBV11-2; 10 positions match TRBD2. CDR1 and CDR2 (germline): SGHAT, FQNNGV. The CDR3 is 16 residues long. The V segment lost 0 bases and the J segment 5 bases; nucleotides outside the gene matches: 6. The CDR3 sequence is CASSLDSGGKAETQYF. As DNA, the CDR3 is TGTGCCAGCAGCTTAGATAGCGGGGGGAAGGCGGAGACCCAGTACTTC. Full variable domain (rest looked up from reference TRBV11-2 and TRBJ2-5): EAGVAQSPRYKIIEKRQSVAFWCNPISGHATLYWYQQILGQGPKLLIQFQNNGVVDDSQLPKDRFSAERLKGVDSTLKIQPAKLEDSAVYLCASSLDSGGKAETQYFGPGTRLLVL.

This clone was recorded once. This rearrangement joins TRBV5-1 to TRBJ2-3, with unresolved D. V shed 4 bases and J shed 2 bases, with 5 bases lying between them. The CDR3 spans 12 residues. Germline CDR1 reads SGHRS; CDR2 reads YFSETQ. The CDR3 sequence: CASSATTDTQYF. Written as DNA, the CDR3 is TGCGCCAGCAGCGCCACCACAGATACGCAGTATTTT.

The rearrangement joins TRBV7-2 to TRBJ2-7; D uncertain. V was cut by 2 bases and J by 2 bases, with 13 bases left in between. The CDR3 is made up of 15 amino acids. Germline CDR1 reads SGHTA; CDR2 reads FQGNSA. As DNA, the CDR3 is TGTGCCAGCAGCTTACTTCCAGGCCTAACCTACGAGCAGTACTTC. Amino acid sequence: CASSLLPGLTYEQYF.

The chain employs TRBV11-2 and TRBJ2-2; D unclear. CDR1 is SGHAT, CDR2 FQNNGV, per germline. The CDR3 is made up of 12 amino acids. Trimming pared 6 bases from V and 6 bases from J, leaving 8 bases between. CDR3 coding DNA: TGTGCCAGCAGTCTCGGTTCCGGGGAGCTGTTTTTT. Amino acid sequence: CASSLGSGELFF. Supplemented by reference TRBV11-2 and TRBJ2-2, the full variable domain reads EAGVAQSPRYKIIEKRQSVAFWCNPISGHATLYWYQQILGQGPKLLIQFQNNGVVDDSQLPKDRFSAERLKGVDSTLKIQPAKLEDSAVYLCASSLGSGELFFGEGSRLTVL.

The chain uses TRBV30 and TRBJ2-1; TRBD2 agrees at 12 bases. Looked up from germline, CDR1 is GTSNPN and CDR2 is SVGIG (reference sequence). This CDR3 contains 16 residues. V was clipped by 2 bases and J by 10 bases; unmatched bases: 12. CDR3 nucleotides: TGTGCCTGGAGTTGGGCTAGCGGGAGGGCCATGGGGGAGCAGTTCTTC. This codes for CAWSWASGRAMGEQFF.

V gene TRBV6-1 combines with J gene TRBJ1-1; D might be TRBD1 (5 bases). In germline, CDR1 is MNHNS, CDR2 SASEGT. CDR3 size: 17 residues. Trimming left V 2 bases short and J 4 bases short, with 20 bases between. For the CDR3, the DNA is TGTGCCAGCAGTGAAAGGGAGGGTCGGGACGGGGGCACTGAAGCTTTCTTT. It specifies CASSEREGRDGGTEAFF.

The gene calls are TRBV7-9 and TRBJ2-5; TRBD1 is a possible D gene (6 bases). Judging by the DNA end, TRBJ2-7 fits better; the J call may be wrong. This CDR3 spans 14 amino acids. Germline CDR1 is SEHNR and CDR2 is FQNEAQ (reference sequence). The CDR3 loop is CASSRITGLNEQYF. The CDR3, as DNA: TGTGCCAGCAGCCGTATTACAGGGTTAAACGAGCAGTACTTC.

The rearrangement links TRBV7-9 to TRBJ2-1; D is uncertain. The CDR3 is made up of 14 amino acids. The V end lost 1 base, the J end lost 4 bases, and 8 bases lay between the germline ends. Germline V gene lookup returns CDR1 SEHNR and CDR2 FQNEAQ (reference sequence). The CDR3 region is CASSLVARYNEQFF. As DNA, the CDR3 is TGTGCCAGCAGCTTAGTCGCCCGTTACAATGAGCAGTTCTTC. Variable domain in full (rest from reference TRBV7-9 and TRBJ2-1): DTGVSQNPRHKITKRGQNVTFRCDPISEHNRLYWYRQTLGQGPEFLTYFQNEAQLEKSRLLSDRFSAERPKGSFSTLEIQRTEQGDSAMYLCASSLVARYNEQFFGPGTRLTVL.

The CDR3 loop reads CASTPLKNQGPDYGYTF. The CDR3 DNA reads as TGTGCCAGTACCCCTCTAAAAAACCAGGGGCCCGACTATGGCTACACCTTC. V gene TRBV19 combines with J gene TRBJ1-2; D perhaps matches TRBD1 (6 bases). The CDR3 length is 17 residues. Germline V gives CDR1 LNHDA, CDR2 SQIVND (reference sequence). V lost 7 bases, J lost 3 bases, and 24 bases lay in between.

This chain joins TRBV5-1 and TRBJ2-5, with 7 bases that match TRBD1. The J call may be in error: the DNA end matches TRBJ2-7 better. The CDR3 extends over 14 amino acids. From germline, CDR1 is SGHRS and CDR2 YFSETQ. The CDR3 here is CASSRGTVSYEQYF. CDR3 DNA sequence: TGCGCCAGCAGCAGAGGGACAGTCTCCTACGAGCAGTACTTC.

The chain is built from TRBV2 and TRBJ2-5; D is tentatively TRBD1 or TRBD2 (5 bases each). CDR3 length equals 13 residues. V was trimmed by 4 bases and J by 5 bases, leaving 11 bases between them. Germline V CDR1 and CDR2: SNHLY, FYNNEI. In nucleotides, the CDR3 is TGTGCCAGCAGTGGAGGGGTAGGGGAGACCCAGTACTTC. Its translation: CASSGGVGETQYF.

The gene calls are TRBV20-1 and TRBJ2-7; possible D gene TRBD2, 6 bases. The V gene's germline CDR1 is DFQATT and CDR2 SNEGSKA (reference sequence). V lost 3 bases to trimming and J lost 5 bases, with 8 bases between them. The CDR3 loop spans 11 amino acids. The CDR3 spells CSASAGNEQYF. The CDR3 DNA is TGCAGTGCTAGCGCGGGAAACGAGCAGTACTTC.

This chain connects TRBV6-6 to TRBJ2-1; 9 nucleotides match TRBD2. CDR1 and CDR2 (germline): MNHNY, SVGAGI (reference sequence). Trimming removed 5 bases from V and 8 bases from J; junction bases left unmatched: 10. The CDR3 has 15 amino acids. DNA for the CDR3: TGTGCCAGCAGTCTGGGCGGGAGGGGGGACTATGAGCAGTTCTTC. Residues: CASSLGGRGDYEQFF.

The chain carries TRBV29-1 and TRBJ2-3; 10 nucleotides agree with TRBD1. Trimming at V came to 0 bases and at J to 7 bases, leaving 7 bases not matched to a gene. The CDR3 extends over 15 amino acids. Germline CDR1 is SQVTM and CDR2 is ANQGSEA. This chain's CDR3 is CSVEDRDRGLNTQYF. CDR3 coding DNA: TGCAGCGTTGAAGACCGGGACAGGGGTCTAAATACGCAGTATTTT.

This clone was seen a handful of times. The chain uses TRBV30 and TRBJ1-1; 9 bases are shared with TRBD1. The V gene's germline CDR1 is GTSNPN and CDR2 SVGIG (reference sequence). Germline trimming cut 5 bases from V and 3 bases from J; bases unmatched to any gene: 4. The CDR3 covers 13 residues. The CDR3 loop is CAWQRTGDTEAFF. CDR3 coding DNA: TGTGCCTGGCAACGGACAGGGGACACTGAAGCTTTCTTT.

This clone appeared a single time. The chain joins TRBV5-1 to TRBJ2-7; TRBD1 aligns across 9 bases. The germline gives CDR1 SGHRS, CDR2 YFSETQ. The V gene end was trimmed by 3 bases and the J gene end by 4 bases; junction bases not matched to a gene: 8. This CDR3 comprises 15 residues. The CDR3 region has the DNA TGCGCCAGCAGCTCGGGACAGGGTGTAGGGTACGAGCAGTACTTC. Translation gives CASSSGQGVGYEQYF.

In this sample, this clone turned up once. This rearrangement joins TRBV5-1 to TRBJ2-7; D not certain. The CDR3 sequence is 19 residues long. The ends were cut back, 4 bases at V and 2 bases at J, with 28 bases in the middle. Germline CDR1 SGHRS, CDR2 YFSETQ. The CDR3 sequence: CASSINPRGFSRSTYEQYF. The CDR3 coding sequence is TGCGCCAGCAGCATCAACCCTCGCGGTTTCTCACGGTCAACCTACGAGCAGTACTTC.

The chain employs TRBV27 and TRBJ1-4, with D tentatively TRBD1 (5 bases). Germline lookup yields CDR1 MNHEY and CDR2 SMNVEV (reference sequence). There are 16 residues in the CDR3. With 0 bases removed from V and 5 bases from J, the gap between germline ends came to 13 bases. CDR3 residues: CASSLSPGGGNEKLFF. For the CDR3, the DNA is TGTGCCAGCAGTTTATCCCCCGGGGGGGGGAATGAAAAACTGTTTTTT.

This chain connects TRBV5-1 to TRBJ2-6; D is perhaps TRBD1 (6 bases). The germline gives CDR1 SGHRS, CDR2 YFSETQ. V gave up 4 bases and J gave up 1 base, with 9 bases separating them. CDR3 length: 15 residues. CDR3: CASSPGVSGANVLTF. CDR3 in DNA: TGCGCCAGCAGCCCAGGGGTGTCTGGGGCCAACGTCCTGACTTTC.